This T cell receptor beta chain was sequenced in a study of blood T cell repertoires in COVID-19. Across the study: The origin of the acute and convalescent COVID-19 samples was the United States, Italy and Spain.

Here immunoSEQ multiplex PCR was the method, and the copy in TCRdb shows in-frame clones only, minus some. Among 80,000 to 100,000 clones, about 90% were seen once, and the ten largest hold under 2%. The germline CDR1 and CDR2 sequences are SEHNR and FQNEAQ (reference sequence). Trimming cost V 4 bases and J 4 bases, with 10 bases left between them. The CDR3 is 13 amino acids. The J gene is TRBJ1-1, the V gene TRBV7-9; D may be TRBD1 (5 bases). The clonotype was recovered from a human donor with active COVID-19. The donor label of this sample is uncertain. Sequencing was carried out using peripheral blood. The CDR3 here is CASSWRDGTEAFF. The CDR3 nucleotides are TGTGCCAGCAGCTGGCGGGACGGCACTGAAGCTTTCTTT.